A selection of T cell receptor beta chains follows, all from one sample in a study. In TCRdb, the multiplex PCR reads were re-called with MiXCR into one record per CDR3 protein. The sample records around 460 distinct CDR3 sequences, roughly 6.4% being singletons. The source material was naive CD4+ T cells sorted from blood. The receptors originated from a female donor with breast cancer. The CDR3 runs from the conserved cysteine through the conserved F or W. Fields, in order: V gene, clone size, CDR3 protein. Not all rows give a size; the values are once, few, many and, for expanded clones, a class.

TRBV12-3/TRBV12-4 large CASSFTWSSTRF
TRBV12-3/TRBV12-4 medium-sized CASSIQGDGYTF
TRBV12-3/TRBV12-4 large CASSLDGEGYGYTF
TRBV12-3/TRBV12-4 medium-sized CASRYDPRGYGYTF
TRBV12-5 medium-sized CASGDRNYGYTF
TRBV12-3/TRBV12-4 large CASGYRDYGYTF
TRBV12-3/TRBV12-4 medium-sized CASSPDRAYGYTF
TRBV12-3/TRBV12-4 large CASSLGSGVYGYTF
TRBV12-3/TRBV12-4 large CASSSPRQGIYGYTF
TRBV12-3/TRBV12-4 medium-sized CASSPDRASSNYGYTF
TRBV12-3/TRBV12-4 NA CASTLGTVNYGYTF
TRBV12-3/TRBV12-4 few CASGWAHRGYTF
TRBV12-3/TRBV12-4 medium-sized CASSLDGYGYTF
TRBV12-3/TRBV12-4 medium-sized CASSSIQGIYGYTF
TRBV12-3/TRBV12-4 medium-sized CASSLNSYGYTF
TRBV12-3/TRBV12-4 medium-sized CASSDRAHGYTF
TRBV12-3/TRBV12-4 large CASSPGTGVIDYGYTF
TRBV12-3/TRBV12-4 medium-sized CASKWDRGSGGYTF
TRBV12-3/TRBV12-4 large CASSLGESDGYTF
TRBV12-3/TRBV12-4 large CASSLETIYGYTF
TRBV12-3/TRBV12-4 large CASSFRDAHYGYTF
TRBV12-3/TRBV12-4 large CASSSGGANYGYTF
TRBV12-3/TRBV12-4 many CASSLSLHVNSMTGYTF
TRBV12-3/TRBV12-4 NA CASRGQDYGYTF
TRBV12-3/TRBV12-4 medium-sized CASSRGGGHCTF
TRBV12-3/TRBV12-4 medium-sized CASIMVNYGYTF
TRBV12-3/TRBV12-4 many CASNRQGNYGYTF
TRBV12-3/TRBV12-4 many CASSLGRRANYGYTF
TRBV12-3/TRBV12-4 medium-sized CASSLTQRVGYGYTF
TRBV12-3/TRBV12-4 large CASRRTGRNYGYTF
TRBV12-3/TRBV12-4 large CASSLAAYGYTF
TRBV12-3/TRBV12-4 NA CASSSLADGYTF
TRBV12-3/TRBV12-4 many CASRSTWGYTF